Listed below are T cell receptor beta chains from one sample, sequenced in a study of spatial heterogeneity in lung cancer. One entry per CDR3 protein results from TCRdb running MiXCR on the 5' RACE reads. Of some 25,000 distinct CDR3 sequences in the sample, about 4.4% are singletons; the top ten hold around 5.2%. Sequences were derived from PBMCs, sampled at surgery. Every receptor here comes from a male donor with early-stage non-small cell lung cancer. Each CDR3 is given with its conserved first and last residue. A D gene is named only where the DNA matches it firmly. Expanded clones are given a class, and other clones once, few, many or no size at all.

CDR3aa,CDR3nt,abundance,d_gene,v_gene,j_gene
CAWNRRVSGRTRSYEQYF,TGTGCCTGGAACCGGCGGGTTAGCGGGAGGACCCGCTCCTACGAGCAGTACTTC,many,TRBD2,TRBV30,TRBJ2-7
CSARGQGPLFF,TGCAGTGCCCGGGGGCAGGGTCCGCTGTTTTTT,many,NA,TRBV20-1,TRBJ2-2
CASSHSDYANTGELFF,TGTGCCAGCAGCCACTCCGACTACGCGAACACCGGGGAGCTGTTTTTT,medium-sized,NA,TRBV3-1,TRBJ2-2
CSARPTHRGSSYEQYF,TGCAGTGCTAGACCGACACACAGGGGGAGCTCCTACGAGCAGTACTTC,many,TRBD1,TRBV20-1,TRBJ2-7
CASSAGQTTDTQYF,TGCGCCAGCAGCGCAGGACAGACCACAGATACGCAGTATTTT,many,NA,TRBV5-1,TRBJ2-3
CASSTHHTGELFF,TGTGCCAGCAGCACACACCACACCGGGGAGCTGTTTTTT,once,NA,TRBV7-2,TRBJ2-2
CASSRGNSYNEQFF,TGCGCCAGCAGTCGGGGGAACTCCTACAATGAGCAGTTCTTC,many,NA,TRBV5-1,TRBJ2-1
CRPDRPQHF,TGCAGACCGGACCGGCCCCAGCATTTT,many,NA,TRBV20-1,TRBJ1-5
CASGRAYEQYF,TGTGCCAGCGGCCGGGCTTACGAGCAGTACTTC,many,NA,TRBV3-1,TRBJ2-7
CASSPGTGASYEQYF,TGTGCCAGCAGTCCAGGGACAGGGGCGTCCTACGAGCAGTACTTC,many,TRBD1,TRBV28,TRBJ2-7
CASTVDRDYEQYF,TGTGCCAGCACCGTGGACAGGGACTACGAGCAGTACTTC,many,TRBD1,TRBV6-1,TRBJ2-7
CASSLTSASVEAFF,TGTGCCAGCAGCTTAACGTCTGCGTCAGTCGAAGCTTTCTTT,many,NA,TRBV7-3,TRBJ1-1
CASSQEGEAFF,TGTGCCAGCAGCCAAGAAGGTGAAGCTTTCTTT,many,NA,TRBV4-2,TRBJ1-1
CASMGPSHGETQYF,TGTGCCAGCATGGGACCCTCTCACGGGGAGACCCAGTACTTC,many,NA,TRBV28,TRBJ2-5
CASSYSRQGTYEQYF,TGTGCCAGCAGTTACTCGAGGCAGGGAACCTACGAGCAGTACTTC,many,NA,TRBV6-5,TRBJ2-7
CASSLWTEYEQYF,TGTGCCAGCAGTTTATGGACCGAATACGAGCAGTACTTC,many,NA,TRBV28,TRBJ2-7
CSARGQGVYEQYF,TGCAGTGCTAGGGGACAGGGGGTTTACGAGCAGTACTTC,many,TRBD1,TRBV20-1,TRBJ2-7
CASSLVPPPQETQYF,TGTGCCAGCAGCTTAGTCCCCCCCCCCCAAGAGACCCAGTACTTC,many,NA,TRBV7-7,TRBJ2-5
CASSFTTANYGYTF,TGTGCCAGCAGCTTCACGACAGCGAACTATGGCTACACCTTC,many,NA,TRBV7-2,TRBJ1-2
CASNSGLPASDEQYF,TGTGCCAGCAATTCGGGCCTCCCGGCCTCCGACGAGCAGTACTTC,many,NA,TRBV6-6,TRBJ2-7
CASSLVRGSNQPQHF,TGTGCCAGCAGCTTAGTCAGGGGGTCCAATCAGCCCCAGCATTTT,many,TRBD1,TRBV7-2,TRBJ1-5
CASSNKNTEAFF,TGTGCCAGCAGCAACAAGAACACTGAAGCTTTCTTT,many,NA,TRBV13,TRBJ1-1
CASSLAQGPNEKLFF,TGTGCCAGCAGTCTCGCCCAGGGACCTAATGAAAAACTGTTTTTT,many,NA,TRBV2,TRBJ1-4
CASSQVPDSYNSPLHF,TGCGCCAGCAGCCAAGTTCCTGATTCCTATAATTCACCCCTCCACTTT,many,NA,TRBV4-1,TRBJ1-6
CSDLQGGAEAFF,TGCAGCGACTTACAGGGGGGCGCTGAAGCTTTCTTT,many,TRBD1,TRBV29-1,TRBJ1-1
CASSWSKETQYF,TGTGCCAGCAGTTGGTCGAAAGAGACCCAGTACTTC,medium-sized,NA,TRBV12-3/TRBV12-4,TRBJ2-5
CASSPDRGVWEQYF,TGTGCCAGCAGCCCAGACAGGGGGGTCTGGGAGCAGTACTTC,many,TRBD1,TRBV11-2,TRBJ2-7
CASRRGDRYCNQPQHF,TGTGCCAGCAGGAGAGGGGACAGGTACTGCAATCAGCCCCAGCATTTT,few,TRBD1,TRBV6-7,TRBJ1-5
CASSPPSASSYNEQFF,TGTGCCAGCTCACCACCGTCCGCAAGCTCCTACAATGAGCAGTTCTTC,many,NA,TRBV18,TRBJ2-1
CASSFSGLPYENIQYF,TGTGCCAGCAGTTTCTCGGGACTCCCTTATGAAAACATTCAGTACTTC,NA,NA,TRBV28,TRBJ2-4
CASSSIPMGQQETQYF,TGTGCCAGCAGTTCCATTCCAATGGGACAGCAAGAGACCCAGTACTTC,many,TRBD1,TRBV6-2/TRBV6-3,TRBJ2-5
CAYPKGSSTSYGYTF,TGTGCCTACCCCAAGGGGAGCTCCACTAGCTATGGCTACACCTTC,many,NA,TRBV7-9,TRBJ1-2
CASSAPGSERGNTIYF,TGTGCCAGCAGTGCCCCGGGCTCTGAACGCGGAAACACCATATATTTT,NA,NA,TRBV28,TRBJ1-3
CASSLELAGGYGYTF,TGTGCCAGCAGCTTGGAGCTCGCGGGCGGCTATGGCTACACCTTC,many,NA,TRBV5-6,TRBJ1-2
CASSHVGDSYNEQFF,TGCGCCAGCAGCCATGTGGGGGACTCCTACAATGAGCAGTTCTTC,many,NA,TRBV4-3,TRBJ2-1
CATSRDRGTGTYEQYF,TGTGCCACCAGCAGAGATAGGGGGACAGGGACTTACGAGCAGTACTTC,many,TRBD1,TRBV15,TRBJ2-7